These 4 T cell receptor beta chains were all obtained from the same sample, sequenced in a study of cytomegalovirus exposure and HLA in healthy donors. Use of 60 Vbeta and 13 Jbeta primers characterized the PCR. Data came from immunoSEQ multiplex PCR; TCRdb stores just in-frame clones and leaves some out. The sample records about 120,000 clones, about 74% being singletons. The sample comprised PBMCs. These receptors were collected from a woman in her thirties or forties in good health and CMV-seropositive.

This chain uses TRBV7-9 with TRBJ1-2; 7 nucleotides line up with TRBD1. Looked up from germline, CDR1 is SEHNR and CDR2 is FQNEAQ (reference sequence). CDR3 length: 16 residues. With 4 bases clipped from V and 7 bases from J, the junction kept 15 bases outside the gene matches. The CDR3 protein is CASSYDIVDRALGYTF. Written as DNA, the CDR3 is TGTGCCAGCAGCTACGATATAGTTGACAGGGCACTTGGCTACACCTTC.

CDR3 coding DNA: TGCGCCAGCAGTTCAGGACTAGCGGGGGGGCAAGAGACCCAGTACTTC. Residues: CASSSGLAGGQETQYF. V gene TRBV5-1 combines with J gene TRBJ2-5, with 15 bases that match TRBD2. CDR1 and CDR2 from the germline V gene are SGHRS and YFSETQ. This CDR3 is built from 16 residues. Germline trimming cut 5 bases from V and 2 bases from J; bases unmatched to any gene: 4.

The rearrangement uses TRBV7-8 and TRBJ1-3; perhaps TRBD1 as D (6 bases). Per germline, CDR1 SGHVS and CDR2 FQNEAQ. There are 14 residues in the CDR3. V lost 5 bases and J 4 bases, leaving 12 bases between the germline ends. The DNA of the CDR3 is TGTGCCAGCAGCGCCCGGACAGAAGGAAACACCATATATTTT. This gives the protein CASSARTEGNTIYF.

The chain links TRBV6-5 to TRBJ1-5; no definite D call. Germline V gene sequence: CDR1 MNHEY, CDR2 SVGAGI. The V gene lost 4 bases and the J gene lost 2 bases, with 12 bases spanning the gap. The CDR3 covers 15 residues. The CDR3 loop reads CASSLREGGNQPQHF. CDR3 coding DNA: TGTGCCAGCAGTTTACGTGAGGGCGGCAATCAGCCCCAGCATTTT.